This TCR beta chain was observed in a study of T cell changes during pregnancy in multiple sclerosis. This CDR3 is 12 amino acids long. Per germline, CDR1 MNHNY and CDR2 SVGAGI (reference sequence). Trimming cost V 8 bases and J 6 bases; bases outside gene matches: 6. The protocol was immunoSEQ multiplex PCR, while the TCRdb copy is restricted to in-frame clones and leaves out a portion. Here the sample spans approximately 48,000 clones, more than 85% being singletons. This sample comprised CD4+ T cells from peripheral blood mononuclear cells, obtained after pregnancy. The sequence came from a female donor with multiple sclerosis, enrolled in a pregnancy study. The chain recombines TRBV6-6 with TRBJ2-7, with TRBD1 identical over 8 bases. CDR3 region: CASGGRGPEQYF. CDR3 DNA: TGTGCCAGCGGGGGCAGGGGGCCCGAGCAGTACTTC.